Presented here are 3 T cell receptor beta chains from one specimen sequenced in a study of tumor and adjacent non-tumor tissue in lung cancer. TCRbeta libraries were built with three rounds of nested PCR, modified from ARM-PCR. In TCRdb, the multiplex PCR reads were re-called with MiXCR into one record per CDR3 protein. Of 95,000 to 150,000 distinct CDR3 sequences in the sample, about 66% were seen once. No cell sorting was done before RNA was extracted from the tissue. The sequencing sample was made of lung tumor tissue. These receptors were taken from a man aged 30 to 39 with non-small cell lung cancer.

There are a few counts of this clonotype. The rearrangement links TRBV4-1 to TRBJ1-3; 7 nucleotides align to TRBD1. There are 14 residues in the CDR3. In germline, CDR1 is MGHRA, CDR2 YSYEKL. V lost 2 bases, J lost 2 bases, and 0 bases stayed unmatched. The CDR3 loop reads CASSQTGAGNTIYF. CDR3 DNA sequence: TGCGCCAGCAGCCAAACAGGGGCTGGAAACACCATATATTTT.

The chain combines TRBV6-5 with TRBJ1-2; TRBD1 matches 11 bases. The CDR3 contains 15 residues. The germline V gene encodes CDR1 MNHEY and CDR2 SVGAGI. The junction had 12 bases not matched to a gene; V was cut back by 8 bases and J by 7 bases. CDR3 coding DNA: TGTGCCAGCGGCCTCACCGGACAGGGGGCTTTTGGCTACACCTTC. Amino acids: CASGLTGQGAFGYTF.

A single count supports this clonotype. It is likely a read error, because the conserved phenylalanine at the end of the CDR3 is missing. The chain employs TRBV29-1 and TRBJ2-7; a weak D match, TRBD1 (6 bases). Per the germline V gene, CDR1 is SQVTM and CDR2 is ANQGSEA. V was cut by 6 bases and J by 3 bases, with 15 bases left in between. The CDR3 is 13 amino acids. The CDR3: CSVSREQGYEQYS. The CDR3 DNA reads TGCAGCGTCAGTAGGGAACAGGGCTACGAGCAGTACTCC.